This TCR beta chain was sequenced for a study of OX40 agonist ivuxolimab in advanced cancers. Here immunoSEQ multiplex PCR was the method, and the copy in TCRdb shows in-frame clones only, minus some. There are 72,000 or so clones in the sample; roughly four fifths occur only once, and 4.4% lies in the top ten. The CDR3 has 19 residues. V lost 0 bases, J lost 2 bases, and 18 bases lay in between. Germline lookup yields CDR1 SGHKS and CDR2 YYEKEE (reference sequence). This material consisted of CD4+ or CD8+ T cells sorted from blood, taken in a trial of the OX40 agonist ivuxolimab. V and J are TRBV5-5 and TRBJ1-6; D gene unclear. The source is an adult with an advanced solid tumor such as melanoma, head and neck, liver or kidney cancer. In nucleotides, the CDR3 is TGTGCCAGCAGCTTGGGAGCGTCGGTCGCCAGCCCCTATAATTCACCCCTCCACTTT. Amino acids: CASSLGASVASPYNSPLHF.